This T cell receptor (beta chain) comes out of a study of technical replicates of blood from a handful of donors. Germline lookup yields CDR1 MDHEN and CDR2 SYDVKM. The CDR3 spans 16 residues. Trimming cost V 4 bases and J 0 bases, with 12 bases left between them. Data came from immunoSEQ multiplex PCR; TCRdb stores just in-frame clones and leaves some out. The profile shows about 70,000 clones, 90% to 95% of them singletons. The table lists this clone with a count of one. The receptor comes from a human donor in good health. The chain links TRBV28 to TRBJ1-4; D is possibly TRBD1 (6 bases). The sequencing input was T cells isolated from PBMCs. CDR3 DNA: TGTGCCAGCAGTTCAGGGGACCTCGCAACTAATGAAAAACTGTTTTTT. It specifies CASSSGDLATNEKLFF.